The entry below describes one T cell receptor (beta chain). V was clipped by 3 bases and J by 7 bases; unmatched bases: 8. Germline-derived CDR1 and CDR2 are KGHSH and LQKENI. There are 14 residues in the CDR3. These data come from a study of blood T cell repertoires in COVID-19. Methods used by the authors: The authors estimated nucleated cell counts from reference gene primer amplification. TCRdb keeps only in-frame clones here, not all; method: immunoSEQ multiplex PCR. V and J calls and clone size follow that table, whereas D and trimming were derived from the DNA. The profile shows some 420,000 clones, over 75% of them singletons. In assigning cohorts, the study relied on participant-reported clinical history. Among Cohort 3 donors, those recovered had two negative PCRs, clearance, or symptom resolution.

This sequence was found in a man aged 25 to 45 who had recovered from COVID-19. Sequencing was carried out using PBMCs or T cells enriched from blood (not recorded which). The V gene is TRBV18, the J gene TRBJ2-5, with 7 bases that match TRBD2. The CDR3 loop is CASSPIGGRGTQYF. The CDR3 DNA follows: TGTGCCAGCTCACCCATCGGGGGGAGAGGGACCCAGTACTTC.